One T cell receptor beta chain is described in this entry. Its antigen is not identified. These data are taken from a study of post-analysis software for immune sequencing data. V shed 4 bases and J 9 bases; nucleotides not matched to a gene: 8. Looked up from germline, CDR1 is SEHNR and CDR2 is FQNEAQ (reference sequence). There are 15 residues in the CDR3. Researchers reported that TCR beta cDNA libraries carried unique molecular identifiers. Each CDR3 protein is one row after TCRdb ran MiXCR on the PCR reads. The repertoire holds about 770,000 distinct CDR3 sequences, with about 43% as singletons. Findings of the study overall: In patients, about five TRBV segments were more frequent than in controls, with TRBV5-6, TRBV5-1 and TRBV20-1 among them.

This sequence was found in a girl aged 10 to 17 with multiple sclerosis. The sequenced material came from blood. The V and J genes are TRBV7-9 and TRBJ1-6, with 8 bases matching TRBD1. The CDR3 loop is CASSSAGTGGSPLHF. CDR3 DNA sequence: TGTGCCAGCAGCTCCGCCGGGACAGGAGGTTCACCCCTCCACTTT.